Shown below are 21 T cell receptor beta chains from a single sample sequenced in a study of Ad26.COV2.S vaccination and SARS-CoV-2 variants. The treatment: approximately 18 received Ad26.COV2.S at low or high dose, single or two shots; 5 received placebo; per-sample allocation not given. Sampling occurred on day 63 after the first vaccine or placebo injection. Measured with immunoSEQ multiplex PCR; TCRdb has only the in-frame clones, and not every one. Of 430,000 or so clones detected, 80% to 95% appear once; the ten largest clones hold less than 15%. The sample consisted of peripheral blood, taken in a trial of Ad26.COV2.S vaccine versus placebo. These receptors were taken from a person aged 18 to 65 who received the Ad26.COV2.S COVID-19 vaccine or a placebo.

The chain carries TRBV3-1 (or the pseudogene TRBV3-2) and TRBJ2-1; 8 nucleotides line up with TRBD2. Germline V lookup: CDR1 LGHDT, CDR2 YNNKEL (reference sequence). The CDR3 contains 15 residues. After removal of 0 bases from V and 5 bases from J, the junction contained 3 bases not matched to a gene. The chain's CDR3 is CASSQELLADNEQFF. Written as DNA, the CDR3 is TGTGCCAGCAGCCAAGAATTACTAGCGGACAATGAGCAGTTCTTC.

The gene calls are TRBV5-5 and TRBJ1-5; 12 bases align to TRBD1. The junction had 2 bases not matched to a gene; V was cut back by 0 bases and J by 4 bases. Germline V lookup: CDR1 SGHKS, CDR2 YYEKEE (reference sequence). This CDR3 has 16 amino acids. Here the CDR3 DNA reads TGTGCCAGCAGCTTGGGGGACAGGGGGCGTAATCAGCCCCAGCATTTT. Residues: CASSLGDRGRNQPQHF.

The V gene is TRBV7-9, the J gene TRBJ2-1; D uncertain. CDR3 length: 16 amino acids. Trimming removed 2 bases from V and 7 bases from J, with 18 bases in between. CDR1 is SEHNR, CDR2 FQNEAQ, per germline (reference sequence). CDR3 sequence reads: CASSLTGSLGLNEQFF. CDR3 in DNA: TGTGCCAGCAGCTTAACCGGGTCCCTCGGTTTGAATGAGCAGTTCTTC.

This clone was detected a few times. The rearrangement uses TRBV5-1 and TRBJ2-7; 8 bases align to TRBD2. Germline lookup yields CDR1 SGHRS and CDR2 YFSETQ. Trimming at V came to 4 bases and at J to 6 bases, leaving 12 bases not matched to a gene. The CDR3 is made up of 15 amino acids. The CDR3 sequence is CASSTLSGTRGEQYF. CDR3 nucleotide sequence: TGCGCCAGCAGCACCCTTAGCGGGACAAGGGGCGAGCAGTACTTC.

This clone appeared once. This rearrangement joins TRBV30 to TRBJ2-5; 7 nucleotides align to TRBD2. Germline CDR1 and CDR2: GTSNPN and SVGIG (reference sequence). V shed 7 bases and J 5 bases; nucleotides not matched to a gene: 13. The length of the CDR3 is 14 residues. Here the CDR3 reads CASTPAGARETQYF. The CDR3 DNA sequence: TGTGCCTCCACCCCCGCGGGAGCGCGGGAGACCCAGTACTTC.

Comment on this clone: Other nucleotide sequences in the sample specify the same CDR3. V is TRBV10-3 and J is TRBJ2-3; D call uncertain. Trimming took off 0 bases at V and 4 bases at J, with 8 bases between the two ends. The germline V gene has CDR1 ENHRY and CDR2 SYGVKD. The CDR3 length is 14 residues. CDR3 protein: CAISESVGADTQYF. The CDR3 nucleotides are TGTGCCATCAGTGAGTCCGTTGGGGCAGATACGCAGTATTTT.

V usage is TRBV11-2 and J usage is TRBJ2-5; TRBD2 aligns across 7 bases. The CDR3 contains 14 residues. Germline V gives CDR1 SGHAT, CDR2 FQNNGV. Trimming took 5 bases from V and 5 from J; bases not matched to a gene: 8. The CDR3 protein is CASSLNRGVETQYF. In DNA form, the CDR3 reads TGTGCCAGCAGCCTCAATCGGGGGGTGGAGACCCAGTACTTC.

CDR3: CASSPWDILYEQYF. The CDR3 DNA is TGTGCCAGCAGCCCATGGGACATTTTATACGAGCAGTACTTC. The chain uses TRBV7-9 and TRBJ2-7; D possibly corresponds to TRBD1 (6 bases). The germline V and J ends were trimmed by 5 bases and 4 bases, with 15 bases remaining between them. The germline V gene encodes CDR1 SEHNR and CDR2 FQNEAQ (reference sequence). The CDR3 sequence is 14 residues long.

The chain employs TRBV11-2 and TRBJ1-3, with 8 bases fitting TRBD1. The V gene's germline CDR1 is SGHAT and CDR2 FQNNGV. The CDR3 runs 17 residues. After removal of 4 bases from V and 3 bases from J, the junction contained 11 bases not matched to a gene. CDR3 coding DNA: TGTGCCAGCAGCTCTTTGAGGAGCGGGACAGGTGGAAACACCATATATTTT. Translating it yields CASSSLRSGTGGNTIYF.

On this clone itself: The sample has other DNA sequences that encode this CDR3 too. V usage is TRBV12-3 or TRBV12-4 and J usage is TRBJ1-5; D gene ambiguous. The CDR3 extends over 12 amino acids. V dropped 3 bases and J dropped 5 bases, with 5 bases sitting between them. The CDR3: CASSFGDQPQHF. In nucleotides, the CDR3 is TGTGCCAGCAGTTTCGGAGATCAGCCCCAGCATTTT.

This chain joins TRBV9 and TRBJ2-5; D perhaps matches TRBD2 (6 bases). Germline V gene sequence: CDR1 SGDLS, CDR2 YYNGEE. The CDR3 length is 15 residues. V lost 4 bases, J lost 2 bases, and 15 bases lay in between. CDR3: CASSQRTGGQETQYF. The DNA for the CDR3 is TGTGCCAGCAGCCAGCGGACCGGGGGACAAGAGACCCAGTACTTC.

The chain couples TRBV2 to TRBJ2-2, with D possibly being TRBD1 (6 bases). Germline V gives CDR1 SNHLY, CDR2 FYNNEI. V shed 7 bases and J shed 6 bases, with 15 bases lying between them. The CDR3 is 14 amino acids. For the CDR3, the DNA is TGTGCCAGCAACACACAGGGATCCCCCGGGGAGCTGTTTTTT. It is translated as CASNTQGSPGELFF.

The genes are TRBV9 and TRBJ1-2, with a tentative D call TRBD1 (6 bases). Trimming cost V 1 base and J 0 bases, with 7 bases left between them. The CDR3 loop spans 14 amino acids. The germline V gene encodes CDR1 SGDLS and CDR2 YYNGEE. The CDR3 DNA is TGTGCCAGCAGCGTACAGGGGCCTAACTATGGCTACACCTTC. This encodes CASSVQGPNYGYTF.

This clone was recorded once. This CDR3 reads CASTLRGSLRSEQYF. The CDR3 region has the DNA TGTGCCAGCACCCTGAGGGGGTCCCTTAGAAGTGAGCAGTACTTC. The chain combines TRBV5-4 with TRBJ2-7; D perhaps matches TRBD1 (6 bases). CDR3 length equals 15 residues. V lost 6 bases and J lost 7, with 23 bases in between. CDR1 is SGHNT, CDR2 YYREEE, per germline (reference sequence).

This chain uses TRBV6-5 with TRBJ1-2; D remains ambiguous. CDR1 MNHEY and CDR2 SVGAGI come from the germline V gene. V lost 0 bases to trimming and J lost 8 bases, with 13 bases between them. The CDR3 is 14 amino acids. This CDR3 is CASSYSRDLSGYTF. Here the CDR3 DNA reads TGTGCCAGCAGTTACTCTAGGGATTTGAGCGGCTACACCTTC.

This clone was seen a few times. CDR3 DNA sequence: TGTGCCAGCAGCCCCCCGGGACTAGCGGGAGGGGAGCAGTACTTC. Protein sequence: CASSPPGLAGGEQYF. The genes are TRBV7-9 and TRBJ2-7; 16 bases match TRBD2. Looked up from germline, CDR1 is SEHNR and CDR2 is FQNEAQ (reference sequence). The CDR3 sequence is 15 residues long. The J segment lost 7 bases and the V segment lost 5 bases, leaving 5 bases of the junction unmatched.

The chain employs TRBV6-5 and TRBJ2-7; D gene ambiguous. The CDR3 has 14 residues. Germline CDR1 is MNHEY and CDR2 is SVGAGI. Trimming shortened V by 5 bases and J by 2 bases, and 13 bases separated the two germline ends. This CDR3 reads CASSPRLRAYEQYF. As DNA, the CDR3 is TGTGCCAGCAGTCCCCGACTCCGAGCCTACGAGCAGTACTTC.

This clone was found a few times. The chain employs TRBV19 and TRBJ1-5, with 7 bases lining up with TRBD1. The germline CDR1 and CDR2 sequences are LNHDA and SQIVND (reference sequence). This CDR3 is 14 amino acids long. Germline trimming cut 10 bases from V and 4 bases from J; bases unmatched to any gene: 10. The CDR3 here is CAIGRTGVNQPQHF. CDR3 DNA: TGTGCCATTGGGAGGACAGGAGTTAATCAGCCCCAGCATTTT.

CDR3 protein: CASSGTGTNTGELFF. CDR3 sequence (DNA): TGTGCCAGCAGCGGCACAGGGACGAACACCGGGGAGCTGTTTTTT. The rearrangement links TRBV11-3 to TRBJ2-2; possibly TRBD1 for D (6 bases). V was pared by 5 bases and J by 0 bases, with 10 bases between. This CDR3 contains 15 residues. Germline V gene data show CDR1 as SGHNT and CDR2 as YENEEA.

J is TRBJ2-7 and V is TRBV27; D is uncertain. The CDR3 runs 15 residues. The germline gives CDR1 MNHEY, CDR2 SMNVEV (reference sequence). Deletions cut 4 bases from V and 2 bases from J, with 15 bases between. The CDR3 DNA follows: TGTGCCAGCAGTTACACCCTAGGGTCGACCTACGAGCAGTACTTC. Amino acids: CASSYTLGSTYEQYF.

The V call is TRBV10-3, the J call TRBJ1-1, with TRBD1 as a possible D gene (5 bases). The germline gives CDR1 ENHRY, CDR2 SYGVKD. V was shortened by 3 bases and J by 1 base, with 6 bases between the two germline ends. The CDR3 length is 13 residues. CDR3 sequence (DNA): TGTGCCATCAGTGAAGACAGGAACACTGAAGCTTTCTTT. Protein sequence: CAISEDRNTEAFF.